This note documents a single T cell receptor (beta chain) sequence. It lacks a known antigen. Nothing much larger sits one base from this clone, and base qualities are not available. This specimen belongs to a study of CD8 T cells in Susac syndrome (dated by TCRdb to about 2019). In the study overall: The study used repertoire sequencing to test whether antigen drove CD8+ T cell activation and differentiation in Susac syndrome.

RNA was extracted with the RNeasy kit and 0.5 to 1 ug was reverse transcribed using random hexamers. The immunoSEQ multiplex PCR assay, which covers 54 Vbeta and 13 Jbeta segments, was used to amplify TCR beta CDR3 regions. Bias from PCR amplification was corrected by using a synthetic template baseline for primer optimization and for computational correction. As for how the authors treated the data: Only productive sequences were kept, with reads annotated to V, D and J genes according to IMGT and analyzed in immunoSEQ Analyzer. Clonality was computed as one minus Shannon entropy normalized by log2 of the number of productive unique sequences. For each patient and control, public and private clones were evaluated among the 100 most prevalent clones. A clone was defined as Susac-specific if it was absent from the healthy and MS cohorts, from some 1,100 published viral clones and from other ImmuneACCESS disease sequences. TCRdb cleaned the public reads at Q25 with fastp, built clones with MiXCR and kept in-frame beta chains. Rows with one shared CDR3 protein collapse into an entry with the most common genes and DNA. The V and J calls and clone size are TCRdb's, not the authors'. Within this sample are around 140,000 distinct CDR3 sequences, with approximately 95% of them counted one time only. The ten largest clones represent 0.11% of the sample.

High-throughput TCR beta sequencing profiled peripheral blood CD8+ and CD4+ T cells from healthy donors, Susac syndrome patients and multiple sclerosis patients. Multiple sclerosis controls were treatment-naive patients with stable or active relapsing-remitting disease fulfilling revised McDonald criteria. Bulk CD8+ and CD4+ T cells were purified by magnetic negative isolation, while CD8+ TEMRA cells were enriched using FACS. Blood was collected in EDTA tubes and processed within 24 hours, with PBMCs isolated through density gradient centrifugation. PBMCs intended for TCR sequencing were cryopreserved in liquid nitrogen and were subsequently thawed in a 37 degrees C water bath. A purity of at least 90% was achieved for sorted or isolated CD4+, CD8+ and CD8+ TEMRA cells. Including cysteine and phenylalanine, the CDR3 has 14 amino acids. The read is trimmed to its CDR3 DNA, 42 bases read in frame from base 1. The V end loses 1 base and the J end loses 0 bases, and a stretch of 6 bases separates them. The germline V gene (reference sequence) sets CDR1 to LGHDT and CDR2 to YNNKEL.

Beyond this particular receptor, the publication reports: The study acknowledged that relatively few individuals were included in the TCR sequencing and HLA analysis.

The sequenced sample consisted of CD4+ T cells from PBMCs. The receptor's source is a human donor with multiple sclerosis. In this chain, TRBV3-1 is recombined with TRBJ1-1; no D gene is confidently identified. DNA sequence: TGTGCCAGCAGCCAAGGACTCGTGAACACTGAAGCTTTCTTT. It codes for CASSQGLVNTEAFF.